This TCR beta chain was recovered during a study of OX40 agonist ivuxolimab in advanced cancers. In terms of the full investigation: The costimulatory receptor OX40 (CD134) was targeted by ivuxolimab, a fully human IgG2 agonistic monoclonal antibody. Of the roughly 50 dose-escalation patients, hepatocellular carcinoma was present in around 20, melanoma in roughly 15, renal cell carcinoma in 9 and head and neck cancer in 9. The purpose of peripheral TCRbeta sequencing was to test whether ivuxolimab changed TCR sequence diversity and led to clonal T-cell expansion. Intravenous ivuxolimab was administered to patients every 2 weeks at six dose levels: 0.01, 0.1, 0.3, 1.5, 3 and 10 mg/kg. In the dose-escalation cohort, 70% to 85% of patients were male, and the mean age was 60 years with a range of roughly 20 to 80. Patients were allowed to have had prior anti-PD-1, anti-PD-L1 or anti-CTLA-4 therapy, and around 40% of the dose-escalation patients had previously received checkpoint inhibitors. Three dose-escalation patients achieved partial responses, one with hepatocellular carcinoma and two with cutaneous melanoma. The paper reports the monotherapy dose-escalation portion (N of about 54 patients) of the phase I ivuxolimab trial. What the work shows at the level of the full study, not this receptor alone: At doses of 0.1 to 3.0 mg/kg, clonal expansion of both CD4+ and CD8+ T cells in blood was seen between baseline and week 6. The antigen specificity of the clonally expanded peripheral T cells was not determined. After ivuxolimab, CD8+ T cells had more expanded clones than CD4+ T cells on average. Low levels of normalized T-cell clonal expansion were also seen in some nonresponding patients. In the 0.1-3.0 mg/kg groups, partial responders were among the patients with the lowest normalized peripheral clonal expansion, particularly in CD8+ T cells.

From its cysteine to its phenylalanine, the CDR3 spans 13 amino acids. Only the CDR3 DNA is retained, 39 bases long and in frame from the first base. In the germline V gene, CDR1 corresponds to MDHEN and CDR2 to SYDVKM. Trimming costs V 1 base and J 2 bases, and their ends lie 4 bases apart. On this clone itself: Its specific antigen is unknown. It has no much larger one-base neighbor in the sample; base qualities were not kept.

For sequencing of the TCRbeta CDR3 region, genomic DNA was extracted from the sorted cells. TCRbeta CDR3 regions were sequenced using the immunoSEQ Assay. Sourced from immuneACCESS, this table was stored by TCRdb with only in-frame sequences that have V and J called. A share of the clones is absent; for the studies checked, an unresolved V gene accounts for under half, and the remainder has no known explanation. For this sample the table gives 35,000 to 45,000 clones, of which roughly 92% were detected only once. Clones ranked in the top ten supply roughly 15% of the sample. Patients with autoimmune disease history or receiving systemic immunosuppression were excluded from the trial. Peripheral blood for TCR sequencing was collected from all dose cohorts at baseline, on cycle 4 day 1, and on cycle 7 day 1. Samples came from an open-label, multicenter, first-in-human phase I dose-escalation trial of ivuxolimab. Adults with locally advanced or metastatic melanoma, renal cell, hepatocellular, or head and neck squamous cell carcinoma were enrolled in the trial. CD4+ and CD8+ T cells were sorted separately from peripheral blood before TCR sequencing.

Sequences were derived from CD4+ or CD8+ T cells sorted from blood, sampled in a trial of the OX40 agonist ivuxolimab. The sequence was collected from an adult with an advanced solid tumor such as melanoma, head and neck, liver or kidney cancer. The sequence links TRBV28 to TRBJ2-3; no D gene call is confident. CDR3 sequence: CASSLYITDTQYF. At the DNA level, the sequence is TGTGCCAGCAGTTTATATATCACAGATACGCAGTATTTT.